This T cell receptor (beta chain) is from a study of blood T cell repertoires in COVID-19. Study background: PBMCs, B-cell-depleted T cells, or T cells provided the cDNA or gDNA that made up the material.

A remark on this clone: This CDR3 is also generated by other DNA sequences in the sample.

Profiling relied on immunoSEQ multiplex PCR, and the TCRdb table lists in-frame clones only, not all of them. The sample shows about 300,000 clones, about 88% of them seen only once. This clonotype originated in a man aged 70 or older with acute or convalescent COVID-19. Sequenced input: peripheral blood.

The CDR3 DNA is TGTGCCAGCAGCGTAGGCGGCGGGGGGGCGTATAATGAGCAGTTCTTC. This encodes CASSVGGGGAYNEQFF. This chain joins TRBV9 and TRBJ2-1, with 9 bases that match TRBD2. The CDR3 totals 16 residues. V lost 0 bases, J lost 7 bases, and 8 bases stayed unmatched. The germline V gene encodes CDR1 SGDLS and CDR2 YYNGEE.